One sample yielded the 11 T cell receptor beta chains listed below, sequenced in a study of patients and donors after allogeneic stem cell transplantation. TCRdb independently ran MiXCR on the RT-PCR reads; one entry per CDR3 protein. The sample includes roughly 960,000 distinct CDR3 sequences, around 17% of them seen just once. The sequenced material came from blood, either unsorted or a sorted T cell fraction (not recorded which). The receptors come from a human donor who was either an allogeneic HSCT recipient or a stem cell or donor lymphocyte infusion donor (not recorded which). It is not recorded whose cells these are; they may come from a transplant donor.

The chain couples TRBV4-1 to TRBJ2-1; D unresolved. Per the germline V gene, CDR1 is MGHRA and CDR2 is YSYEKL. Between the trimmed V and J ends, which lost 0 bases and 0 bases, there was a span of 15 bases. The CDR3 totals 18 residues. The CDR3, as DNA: TGCGCCAGCAGCCAAGAGGGCTGGGTGGGAAGCTCCTACAATGAGCAGTTCTTC. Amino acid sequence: CASSQEGWVGSSYNEQFF.

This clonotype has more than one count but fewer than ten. In DNA form, the CDR3 reads TGTGCCAGCAGCCAAGTCACTAGCGGGAAATACAATGAGCAGTTCTTC. This encodes CASSQVTSGKYNEQFF. The chain is built from TRBV3-1 and TRBJ2-1, with 10 bases fitting TRBD2. This CDR3 is 16 amino acids long. V was pared by 1 base and J by 4 bases, with 4 bases of the junction left unmatched. Germline CDR1 is LGHDT and CDR2 is YNNKEL (reference sequence).

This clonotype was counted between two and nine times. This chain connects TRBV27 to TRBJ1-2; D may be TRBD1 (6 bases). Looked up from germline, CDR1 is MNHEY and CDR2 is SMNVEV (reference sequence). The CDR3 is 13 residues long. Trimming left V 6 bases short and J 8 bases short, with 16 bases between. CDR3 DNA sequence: TGTGCCAGCAGACAGGGTTTTCCCGGAGGCTACACCTTC. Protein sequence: CASRQGFPGGYTF.

CDR3: CASSSDPNYGYTF. CDR3 in DNA: TGTGCCAGCAGCTCGGACCCTAACTATGGCTACACCTTC. This chain links TRBV5-5 with TRBJ1-2; D call uncertain. The CDR3 length is 13 residues. CDR1 and CDR2 from the germline V gene are SGHKS and YYEKEE (reference sequence). V dropped 3 bases and J dropped 0 bases, with 6 bases sitting between them.

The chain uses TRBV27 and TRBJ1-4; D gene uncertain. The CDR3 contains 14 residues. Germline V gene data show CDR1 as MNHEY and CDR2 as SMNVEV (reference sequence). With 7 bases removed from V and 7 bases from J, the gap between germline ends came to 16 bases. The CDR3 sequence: CASTSGGKGEKLFF. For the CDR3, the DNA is TGTGCCAGCACCTCGGGCGGAAAGGGTGAAAAACTGTTTTTT.

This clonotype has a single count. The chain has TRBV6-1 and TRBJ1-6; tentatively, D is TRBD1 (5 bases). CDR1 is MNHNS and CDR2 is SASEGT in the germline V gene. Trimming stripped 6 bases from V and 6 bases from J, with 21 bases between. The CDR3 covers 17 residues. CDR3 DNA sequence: TGTGCCAGCAGCAGAACCTTTGAATGGGGGTCTAATTCACCCCTCCACTTT. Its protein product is CASSRTFEWGSNSPLHF.

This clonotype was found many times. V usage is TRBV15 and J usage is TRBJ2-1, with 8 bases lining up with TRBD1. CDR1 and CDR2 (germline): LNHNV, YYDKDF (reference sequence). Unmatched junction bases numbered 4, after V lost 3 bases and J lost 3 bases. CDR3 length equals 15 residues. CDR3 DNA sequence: TGTGCCACCAGCAGGGGAGGACAGGGCTACAATGAGCAGTTCTTC. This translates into CATSRGGQGYNEQFF.

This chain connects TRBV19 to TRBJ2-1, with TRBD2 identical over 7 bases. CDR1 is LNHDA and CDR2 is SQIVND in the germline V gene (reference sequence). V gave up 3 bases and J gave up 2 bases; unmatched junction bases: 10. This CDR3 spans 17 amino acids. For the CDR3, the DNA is TGTGCCAGTAGTATCCCTTTCCGGGGGGAAGCCTACAATGAGCAGTTCTTC. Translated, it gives CASSIPFRGEAYNEQFF.

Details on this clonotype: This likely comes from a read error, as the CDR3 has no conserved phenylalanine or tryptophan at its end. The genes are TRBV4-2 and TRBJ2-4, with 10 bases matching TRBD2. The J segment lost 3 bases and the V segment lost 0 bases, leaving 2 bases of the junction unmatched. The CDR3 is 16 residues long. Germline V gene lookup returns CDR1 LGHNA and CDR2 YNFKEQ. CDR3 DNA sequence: TGTGCCAGCAGCCAAGAGAGACTAGCGGGCAAAAACATTCAGTACCTC. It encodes CASSQERLAGKNIQYL.

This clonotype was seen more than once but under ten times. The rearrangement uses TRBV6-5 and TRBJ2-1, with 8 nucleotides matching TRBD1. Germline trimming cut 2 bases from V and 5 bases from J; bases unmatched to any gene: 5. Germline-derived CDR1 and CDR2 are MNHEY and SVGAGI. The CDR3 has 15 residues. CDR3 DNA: TGTGCCAGCAGTTACCAGCGGACAGGGCACAATGAGCAGTTCTTC. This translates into CASSYQRTGHNEQFF.

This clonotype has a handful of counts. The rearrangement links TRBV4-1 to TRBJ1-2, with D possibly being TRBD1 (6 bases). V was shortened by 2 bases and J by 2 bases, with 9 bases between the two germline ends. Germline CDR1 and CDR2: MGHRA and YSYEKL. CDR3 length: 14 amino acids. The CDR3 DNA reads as TGCGCCAGCAGCCAATTAACAGGGAACTATGGCTACACCTTC. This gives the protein CASSQLTGNYGYTF.